This T cell receptor beta chain was observed in a study of beta chain features in type 1 diabetes. Trimming pared 3 bases from V and 4 bases from J, leaving 13 bases between. The CDR3 has 14 residues. Germline lookup yields CDR1 LNHDA and CDR2 SQIVND (reference sequence). Remarks on this clone: Antigen: not known. Other nucleotide sequences in the sample specify the same CDR3.

Expressed TCRB transcripts were sequenced because the isolated RNA had all been reverse transcribed beforehand. Clones were sequenced by immunoSEQ multiplex PCR, and TCRdb holds only the in-frame ones, with some missing. The sample contains around 260,000 clones, roughly a quarter of which appear only once. Findings of the study overall: Type 1 diabetes patients had fewer VDJ junction insertions and more deletions. People with Type 1 diabetes carried modestly yet significantly shorter TCRB CDR3s in all four CD4+ subsets. In these data, an HLA type influence on TCRB rearrangement remained unresolved.

The gene calls are TRBV19 and TRBJ2-7; D might be TRBD2 (6 bases). The origin of this receptor is a woman aged 30 to 39 with type 1 diabetes. Sequencing was carried out using naive CD4+ T cells from blood. In DNA, the CDR3 is TGTGCCAGTAGTATTTTGGAGGGACCATACGAGCAGTACTTC. Protein product: CASSILEGPYEQYF. Together with reference TRBV19 and TRBJ2-7, the CDR3 gives the full variable domain: DGGITQSPKYLFRKEGQNVTLSCEQNLNHDAMYWYRQDPGQGLRLIYYSQIVNDFQKGDIAEGYSVSREKKESFPLTVTSAQKNPTAFYLCASSILEGPYEQYFGPGTRLTVT.